This T cell receptor beta chain was found in a study of blood T cell repertoires in COVID-19 (dated by TCRdb to the early 2020s). About the investigation overall: The collaborator samples originated in the United States, Italy and Spain and spanned the acute and convalescent phases of COVID-19. The dataset comprised deeply sampled blood TCRbeta repertoires from subjects exposed to, actively infected with, or recovered from COVID-19. Where available, HLA class I and class II types were obtained from metadata supplied by the sample provider rather than from assay-based typing. The repertoires were released in a freely available public database intended as a resource for research on the immune response to SARS-CoV-2. A de-identified subject ID, COVID-19 status, age in years and sex were almost always included in the sample metadata. The material from the prospective study consisted of cDNA or gDNA derived from T cells, B-cell-depleted T cells, or PBMCs. Samples were obtained from the ongoing ImmuneRACE study (first 160 participants) and from about 1,300 subjects provided by 6 global collaborators. The full study reports these points: The amount of clinical and demographic metadata varied by source and participant and was provided uncurated.

To note about this clone: There is no known antigen for this receptor. No much larger clonotype is one base removed from it; base qualities were not supplied.

One collaborating source in Seattle enrolled patients during active infection and followed them longitudinally through the course of disease. Each collaborating institution followed its own protocols to collect whole blood in K2EDTA tubes. Collaborator samples were shipped for TCRbeta analysis as frozen whole blood, isolated PBMCs, or DNA extracted from either sample type. From the cysteine through the phenylalanine, the CDR3 covers 14 amino acids. The only DNA kept is the CDR3, 42 bases in frame from the first base. The junction carries 11 bases between V and J, which are trimmed by 0 bases and 6 bases respectively. In the germline V gene, CDR1 corresponds to MNHEY and CDR2 to SVGAGI. TCRbeta CDR3 regions were amplified from genomic DNA using the immunoSEQ Assay, a bias-controlled multiplex PCR. Per the authors' processing: Nucleated cell counts per sample were estimated from amplification of reference gene primers within the assay. To quantify the absolute abundance of each unique TCRbeta CDR3 rearrangement, sequence reads were collapsed and filtered. For each sample, productive Simpson clonality was calculated by taking the square root of Simpson's diversity index across productive rearrangements. TCRdb limited this immuneACCESS table to in-frame rearrangements with V and J called. A share of clones is missing; checked studies link under half to unresolved V genes, and the rest is unexplained. The V and J calls and clone size come from that table; D and trimming were worked out from the DNA. In this sample the table shows around 340,000 clones, 70% to 90% of which occur a single time. Around 7.5% of the sample goes to the ten largest clones.

The receptor was isolated from a woman aged 55-75 years with COVID-19, enrolled during active disease. Sequencing was done on a sample of peripheral blood. Recombination connected TRBV6-5 to TRBJ1-2; TRBD1 is a possible D gene, resting on 6 matching bases. At the DNA level, the sequence is TGTGCCAGCAGTTACTCGGGCAGGGGTAATGGCTACACCTTC. It specifies CASSYSGRGNGYTF.